These 2 T cell receptor beta chains were all obtained from the same sample, sequenced in a study of blood T cells in healthy people across ages. Alongside a J-beta primer mix, a sample-barcoded 5' primer served in a second PCR lasting roughly 6 to 11 cycles. TCRdb recomputed calls from the 5' RACE reads with MiXCR, one row per CDR3 protein. The repertoire holds around 600,000 distinct CDR3 sequences, with 47% as singletons. The sample consisted of blood. Receptors were obtained from a man older than 75 in good health.

The J gene is TRBJ1-2, the V gene TRBV20-1; D is uncertain. The ends were cut back, 8 bases at V and 0 bases at J, with 10 bases in the middle. Germline V gives CDR1 DFQATT, CDR2 SNEGSKA (reference sequence). The CDR3 totals 12 residues. CDR3 bases: TGCAGTTCTGGGATTACTAACTATGGCTACACCTTC. It is translated as CSSGITNYGYTF.

V is TRBV10-3 and J is TRBJ2-4, with a tentative D call TRBD1 (6 bases). TRBJ2-7 explains the end of the DNA better; the J call may be wrong. Per the germline V gene, CDR1 is ENHRY and CDR2 is SYGVKD. CDR3 length: 15 amino acids. CDR3 coding DNA: TGTGCCATCAGTGAGTCATTCCAGGGGTTCAACGAGCAGTACTTC. Amino acid sequence: CAISESFQGFNEQYF.